Below, 5 T cell receptor beta chains from the same sample are listed, as sequenced in a study of identical twins (dated by TCRdb to 2015 to 2016). The library was produced with 5' RACE. Sequencer: Illumina HiSeq 2000. The raw public data were reprocessed by TCRdb itself: fastp quality trimming at Q25, MiXCR clonotype calling, in-frame beta chains only. Rows merge per CDR3 protein into single entries with the most common DNA and genes. For this sample the table gives about 550,000 distinct CDR3 sequences, of which about a fifth were detected only once. Together, the top ten hold around 0.48% of the sample. The data were also submitted as part of a second study, on yellow fever vaccine responses in identical twins.

Sequenced: CD4+ T cells sorted from blood. The receptor source for this set is a woman aged 18-35 years in good health.

This chain joins TRBV7-6 and TRBJ2-5, with D perhaps TRBD1 or TRBD2 (6 bases each). CDR3 size: 16 residues. Trimming removed 5 bases from V and 5 bases from J, with 21 bases in between. Germline V CDR1 and CDR2: SGHVS, FNYEAQ. The CDR3, as DNA: TGTGCCAGCAGCCGTGATGGGGGGCTTTCGGTGGAGACCCAGTACTTC. It yields the protein CASSRDGGLSVETQYF.

The chain uses TRBV7-2 and TRBJ2-3; 10 bases fit TRBD2. Germline assignment: CDR1 SGHTA and CDR2 FQGNSA. V trimming: 5 bases; J trimming: 0 bases; junction bases outside the gene matches: 8. The CDR3 is 17 amino acids. The CDR3: CASSPRGSGRSTDTQYF. DNA of the CDR3: TGTGCCAGCAGCCCGAGGGGTAGCGGGAGGAGCACAGATACGCAGTATTTT.

V gene TRBV6-1 combines with J gene TRBJ2-3, with TRBD2 matching 9 bases. CDR1 is MNHNS and CDR2 is SASEGT in the germline V gene. The CDR3 sequence is 16 residues long. Unmatched junction bases numbered 7, after V lost 6 bases and J lost 0 bases. Here the CDR3 reads CASSRAGGPSTDTQYF. CDR3 in DNA: TGTGCCAGCAGCAGGGCGGGAGGGCCGAGCACAGATACGCAGTATTTT.

The rearrangement uses TRBV29-1 and TRBJ2-3, with D hard to call. This CDR3 region has 14 residues. V was trimmed by 0 bases and J by 0 bases, leaving 7 bases between them. Germline loops: CDR1 SQVTM, CDR2 ANQGSEA. The CDR3 protein is CSVEDSSSTDTQYF. The CDR3 nucleotides are TGCAGCGTTGAAGATTCAAGCAGCACAGATACGCAGTATTTT.

This clonotype turned up a few times. The chain couples TRBV9 to TRBJ2-3, with D hard to call. The CDR3 contains 15 residues. The germline CDR1 and CDR2 sequences are SGDLS and YYNGEE. V was trimmed by 4 bases and J by 0 bases, leaving 12 bases between them. This CDR3 reads CASSPKPYSTDTQYF. The CDR3 DNA reads TGTGCCAGCAGCCCCAAACCCTATAGCACAGATACGCAGTATTTT.